The sample holds many counts of the clone carrying this TCR beta chain. Its antigen remains unidentified. This sample is drawn from a study of T cells in Graves' hyperthyroidism and ophthalmopathy. Study-wide findings and caveats: Progression to ophthalmopathy was predicted a median of approximately 6.4 months early. Most thyroid clonotypes with frequency above 0.001 were detected in blood.

TCR beta CDR3 regions were amplified from RNA transcripts. First-round RT-PCR targeting the TCR CDR3 was performed with the HTBI primer set. TCRdb ran MiXCR on the multiplex PCR reads and lists one entry per CDR3 protein. Among under 350,000 distinct CDR3 sequences, roughly an eighth were seen once, and the ten largest hold 7.9%. Across 18 months, stable Graves' hyperthyroidism was marked by no progression to ophthalmopathy. Sequencing was performed on blood. The clonotype originates from a woman aged 40 to 50 with Graves' hyperthyroidism.

In nucleotides, the CDR3 is TGTGCCATCAGTGAACCCCCAGGGTCTGGCGGCTACACCTTC. This encodes CAISEPPGSGGYTF. The V gene is TRBV10-3, the J gene TRBJ1-2, with D possibly matching TRBD1 (5 bases). This CDR3 contains 14 residues. Germline V CDR1 and CDR2: ENHRY, SYGVKD. Deletions cut 3 bases from V and 8 bases from J, with 16 bases between.